The 26 T cell receptor beta chains below were found in one sample sequenced in a study of T-cell reconstitution after alpha-beta-depleted transplantation in children. The authors prepared the TCRbeta library with unique molecular identifiers. TCRdb re-analysed the PCR reads in MiXCR, keeping a single row per CDR3 protein. Of about 280,000 distinct CDR3 sequences listed, approximately 10% are singletons. This specimen consisted of peripheral blood, obtained 180 days after TCRalphabeta/CD19-depleted stem cell transplant. These receptors came from a male patient aged 2 to 10 who had a stem cell transplant for chronic granulomatous disease, so the T cells may come from the graft donor.

This clonotype was seen repeatedly, ten times or more. J is TRBJ2-1 and V is TRBV7-8; the D gene is possibly TRBD2 (5 bases). The CDR3 is 15 residues long. V lost 4 bases to trimming and J lost 3 bases, with 13 bases between them. Germline assignment: CDR1 SGHVS and CDR2 FQNEAQ. CDR3 bases: TGTGCCAGCAGCTATGCGGGCTCTAACTACAATGAGCAGTTCTTC. Amino acids: CASSYAGSNYNEQFF.

This clonotype has ten or more counts. The chain joins TRBV5-6 to TRBJ2-1; D gene uncertain. V lost 6 bases and J lost 4, with 17 bases in between. The CDR3 is made up of 15 amino acids. Germline V gene data show CDR1 as SGHDT and CDR2 as YYEEEE. The CDR3 DNA follows: TGTGCCAGCATCGGAAGAGATGATCTATACAATGAGCAGTTCTTC. Residues: CASIGRDDLYNEQFF.

This clonotype was counted many times. The chain has TRBV29-1 and TRBJ1-1; D unclear. The CDR3 runs to 14 residues. CDR1 and CDR2 from the germline V gene are SQVTM and ANQGSEA. V was clipped by 1 base and J by 1 base, with 10 bases between them. The DNA for the CDR3 is TGCAGCGTTGAAGGGCGCCTTGGGAACACTGAAGCTTTCTTT. Protein: CSVEGRLGNTEAFF. Variable domain in full (rest from reference TRBV29-1 and TRBJ1-1): SAVISQKPSRDICQRGTSLTIQCQVDSQVTMMFWYRQQPGQSLTLIATANQGSEATYESGFVIDKFPISRPNLTFSTLTVSNMSPEDSSIYLCSVEGRLGNTEAFFGQGTRLTVV.

This clonotype has ten or more counts. The chain is built from TRBV4-3 and TRBJ1-2, with D unresolved. Trimming removed 1 base from V and 4 bases from J, with 4 bases in between. Germline V gives CDR1 LGHNA, CDR2 YSLEER. The CDR3 contains 12 residues. The CDR3 sequence is CASSQGPYGYTF. For the CDR3, the DNA is TGCGCCAGCAGCCAAGGACCCTATGGCTACACCTTC.

This clonotype was seen only a few times. This sequence joins TRBV30 and TRBJ2-1; the match to TRBD2 covers 10 bases. Trimming removed 0 bases from V and 8 bases from J; junction bases left unmatched: 7. Germline lookup yields CDR1 GTSNPN and CDR2 SVGIG (reference sequence). The CDR3 contains 15 residues. The CDR3: CAWSVPAGGKDEQFF. The CDR3 DNA reads as TGTGCCTGGAGTGTACCAGCGGGAGGGAAGGATGAGCAGTTCTTC. The full variable domain, rest sourced from reference TRBV30 and TRBJ2-1, is SQTIHQWPATLVQPVGSPLSLECTVEGTSNPNLYWYRQAAGRGLQLLFYSVGIGQISSEVPQNLSASRPQDRQFILSSKKLLLSDSGFYLCAWSVPAGGKDEQFFGPGTRLTVL.

There are many counts of this clonotype. The J gene is TRBJ2-5, the V gene TRBV7-2, with TRBD1 matching 8 bases. Germline V gene lookup returns CDR1 SGHTA and CDR2 FQGNSA. The junction had 14 bases not matched to a gene; V was cut back by 1 base and J by 7 bases. The CDR3 contains 17 residues. CDR3 loop: CASSLGDRKSPSGTQYF. The CDR3 DNA follows: TGTGCCAGCAGCTTAGGGGACAGGAAGTCCCCTTCGGGGACCCAGTACTTC.

Many counts were recorded for this clonotype. This chain connects TRBV29-1 to TRBJ2-1, with D maybe TRBD1 (5 bases). V lost 6 bases and J 5 bases, leaving 8 bases between the germline ends. The CDR3 runs 11 residues. CDR1 is SQVTM and CDR2 is ANQGSEA in the germline V gene. CDR3 protein: CSVVTDNEQFF. CDR3 sequence (DNA): TGCAGCGTCGTGACAGACAATGAGCAGTTCTTC.

The table lists this clonotype with many counts. This rearrangement joins TRBV18 to TRBJ2-1; 7 nucleotides line up with TRBD1. Germline assignment: CDR1 KGHSH and CDR2 LQKENI. The V segment lost 3 bases and the J segment 5 bases; nucleotides outside the gene matches: 4. This CDR3 is 14 amino acids long. The CDR3 DNA reads TGTGCCAGCTCACCGGGGACAGATAACAATGAGCAGTTCTTC. It encodes CASSPGTDNNEQFF.

This clonotype occurred many times. The chain couples TRBV9 to TRBJ2-5; D call uncertain. Trimming left V 4 bases short and J 2 bases short, with 12 bases between. The CDR3 extends over 14 amino acids. Per the germline V gene, CDR1 is SGDLS and CDR2 is YYNGEE. The CDR3 DNA reads TGTGCCAGCAGCTCCCGACGGAGTCAAGAGACCCAGTACTTC. It encodes CASSSRRSQETQYF.

In this sample, this clonotype turned up many times. This rearrangement joins TRBV20-1 to TRBJ2-1; 8 positions match TRBD2. J was trimmed by 2 bases and V by 7 bases; bases with no gene match: 16. This CDR3 region has 17 residues. Germline V gene data show CDR1 as DFQATT and CDR2 as SNEGSKA (reference sequence). CDR3 in DNA: TGCAGTGTTTTGGGGGTAAGCGGGAGAGGCGCCTACAATGAGCAGTTCTTC. The encoded protein is CSVLGVSGRGAYNEQFF.

This clonotype was observed many times. The chain couples TRBV12-3 or TRBV12-4 to TRBJ2-2, with D hard to call. The CDR3 consists of 14 residues. Trimming took off 7 bases at V and 4 bases at J, with 13 bases between the two ends. This CDR3 reads CASTKALGTGELFF. The CDR3 DNA is TGTGCCAGCACCAAAGCCCTAGGCACCGGGGAGCTGTTTTTT.

This clonotype was detected ten times or more. The genes are TRBV28 and TRBJ2-6; D gene unclear. The CDR3 runs to 15 residues. Germline CDR1 reads MDHEN; CDR2 reads SYDVKM. V was clipped by 4 bases and J by 0 bases, with 7 bases between them. The CDR3 protein is CASSSTASGANVLTF. CDR3 DNA sequence: TGTGCCAGCAGTTCCACGGCCTCTGGGGCCAACGTCCTGACTTTC.

A word on this clonotype: A clone one base away is much larger, so this may be a read error. The V gene is TRBV10-3, the J gene TRBJ2-7; 9 bases align to TRBD2. V shed 5 bases and J 2 bases; nucleotides not matched to a gene: 7. CDR3 size: 15 residues. Germline-derived CDR1 and CDR2 are ENHRY and SYGVKD. CDR3 bases: TGTGCCATCAGTTCAGCGGGGGGCGAAACCTACGAGCAGTACTTC. Translating gives CAISSAGGETYEQYF.

This clonotype was picked up many times. V usage is TRBV29-1 and J usage is TRBJ2-1; D might be TRBD2 (6 bases). CDR3 length: 12 residues. Germline-derived CDR1 and CDR2 are SQVTM and ANQGSEA. Trimming stripped 3 bases from V and 8 bases from J, with 11 bases between. CDR3 sequence reads: CSVEGRDYEQFF. The CDR3, as DNA: TGCAGCGTTGAGGGCAGGGACTATGAGCAGTTCTTC.

This clonotype came up many times. This rearrangement joins TRBV5-1 to TRBJ2-7, with D possibly TRBD2 on 6 matching bases. This CDR3 comprises 17 residues. Looked up from germline, CDR1 is SGHRS and CDR2 is YFSETQ. V lost 0 bases and J lost 0, with 16 bases in between. CDR3 loop: CASSLVSGRESSYEQYF. The DNA for the CDR3 is TGCGCCAGCAGCTTGGTGTCGGGTCGGGAGAGCTCCTACGAGCAGTACTTC. Supplemented by reference TRBV5-1 and TRBJ2-7, the full variable domain reads KAGVTQTPRYLIKTRGQQVTLSCSPISGHRSVSWYQQTPGQGLQFLFEYFSETQRNKGNFPGRFSGRQFSNSRSEMNVSTLELGDSALYLCASSLVSGRESSYEQYFGPGTRLTVT.

Ten or more counts support this clonotype. The rearrangement links TRBV27 to TRBJ2-7; possibly TRBD2 for D (6 bases). The CDR3 sequence is 18 residues long. V shed 0 bases and J shed 9 bases, with 27 bases lying between them. From germline, CDR1 is MNHEY and CDR2 SMNVEV (reference sequence). The CDR3 loop reads CASSLSGLNLIGSWRQYF. The CDR3, as DNA: TGTGCCAGCAGTTTATCGGGACTCAACTTAATCGGGAGCTGGCGGCAGTACTTC.

This clonotype was detected ten times or more. This sequence joins TRBV6-2 or TRBV6-3 and TRBJ2-3, with 7 bases that match TRBD1. V lost 2 bases, J lost 2 bases, and 4 bases stayed unmatched. The CDR3 is made up of 15 amino acids. The germline V gene encodes CDR1 MNHEY and CDR2 SVGEGT. The CDR3, as DNA: TGTGCCAGCAGTTACATACAGGGGTTCACAGATACGCAGTATTTT. Translation gives CASSYIQGFTDTQYF.

There are many counts of this clonotype. The chain recombines TRBV20-1 with TRBJ2-7; 16 positions match TRBD2. CDR1 DFQATT and CDR2 SNEGSKA come from the germline V gene (reference sequence). J was trimmed by 3 bases and V by 5 bases; bases with no gene match: 4. CDR3 length: 15 residues. CDR3 residues: CSAPGLAGGIYEQYF. CDR3 nucleotide sequence: TGCAGTGCTCCGGGACTAGCGGGGGGGATCTACGAGCAGTACTTC.

The sample holds many counts of this clonotype. This rearrangement joins TRBV14 to TRBJ2-2; D uncertain. Trimming pared 4 bases from V and 4 bases from J, leaving 16 bases between. Germline assignment: CDR1 SGHDN and CDR2 FVKESK. This CDR3 region has 16 residues. The CDR3 region is CASSPLGRALTGELFF. CDR3 DNA: TGTGCCAGCAGCCCCCTCGGAAGGGCGCTCACCGGGGAGCTGTTTTTT.

This clonotype was detected only once. It may be a read error: a sequence one base away is much more abundant. CDR3 region: CASSHQQGGSYNEQFF. The CDR3 bases are TGTGCCAGCAGCCACCAGCAGGGGGGATCCTACAATGAGCAGTTCTTC. The V call is TRBV6-2 or TRBV6-3, the J call TRBJ2-1; D is possibly TRBD1 (7 bases). The V and J ends lost 6 bases and 1 base respectively, with 16 bases between them. Germline V CDR1 and CDR2: MNHEY, SVGEGT. The CDR3 spans 16 residues.

This clonotype came up many times. V and J are TRBV6-4 and TRBJ1-5; 10 bases align to TRBD1. Germline V gene sequence: CDR1 MRHNA, CDR2 SNTAGT. Trimming at V came to 0 bases and at J to 5 bases, leaving 13 bases not matched to a gene. This CDR3 has 19 residues. CDR3 protein: CASSDSPGQGIGCHQPQHF. DNA of the CDR3: TGTGCCAGCAGTGACTCGCCGGGACAGGGGATCGGTTGCCATCAGCCCCAGCATTTT.

The sample holds a few counts of this clonotype. The chain recombines TRBV12-3 or TRBV12-4 with TRBJ2-1; TRBD1 aligns across 9 bases. This CDR3 has 13 amino acids. V lost 2 bases and J lost 8; bases outside the gene matches: 1. The CDR3 coding sequence is TGTGCCAGCAGTTTAAGGACAGGGGATGAGCAGTTCTTC. It translates to CASSLRTGDEQFF.

This clonotype has at least ten counts. The genes are TRBV5-1 and TRBJ2-7, with no clear D. Trimming took off 0 bases at V and 3 bases at J, with 10 bases between the two ends. CDR1 and CDR2 from the germline V gene are SGHRS and YFSETQ. The CDR3 contains 14 residues. CDR3 amino acids: CASSLADNDYEQYF. In DNA, the CDR3 is TGCGCCAGCAGCTTGGCCGACAACGACTACGAGCAGTACTTC. Supplemented by reference TRBV5-1 and TRBJ2-7, the full variable domain reads KAGVTQTPRYLIKTRGQQVTLSCSPISGHRSVSWYQQTPGQGLQFLFEYFSETQRNKGNFPGRFSGRQFSNSRSEMNVSTLELGDSALYLCASSLADNDYEQYFGPGTRLTVT.

About this clonotype: A much larger clone sits a single nucleotide away, making a read error possible. The V and J genes are TRBV5-5 and TRBJ2-1; D remains ambiguous. The CDR3 is 15 residues long. Germline CDR1 and CDR2: SGHKS and YYEKEE (reference sequence). CDR3 in DNA: TGTGCCAGCAGATTGCCAGGAGAAGCCCTCAATGAGCATTTCTTC. This translates into CASRLPGEALNEHFF.

This clonotype occurred many times. The chain links TRBV20-1 to TRBJ2-5, with D maybe TRBD2 (6 bases). V was clipped by 5 bases and J by 10 bases, with 14 bases between them. The germline V gene encodes CDR1 DFQATT and CDR2 SNEGSKA (reference sequence). The CDR3 loop spans 11 amino acids. The CDR3: CSAPSTGDQYF. DNA for the CDR3: TGCAGTGCTCCCAGCACGGGGGACCAGTACTTC.

This clonotype has a count of ten or more. This chain links TRBV20-1 with TRBJ1-2, with TRBD1 matching 12 bases. J lost 4 bases, V lost 0 bases, and 6 bases had no gene match. The germline V gene encodes CDR1 DFQATT and CDR2 SNEGSKA (reference sequence). This CDR3 comprises 16 residues. The CDR3 sequence is CSAREPGQGAIYGYTF. CDR3 coding DNA: TGCAGTGCTAGAGAGCCGGGACAGGGGGCGATCTATGGCTACACCTTC.